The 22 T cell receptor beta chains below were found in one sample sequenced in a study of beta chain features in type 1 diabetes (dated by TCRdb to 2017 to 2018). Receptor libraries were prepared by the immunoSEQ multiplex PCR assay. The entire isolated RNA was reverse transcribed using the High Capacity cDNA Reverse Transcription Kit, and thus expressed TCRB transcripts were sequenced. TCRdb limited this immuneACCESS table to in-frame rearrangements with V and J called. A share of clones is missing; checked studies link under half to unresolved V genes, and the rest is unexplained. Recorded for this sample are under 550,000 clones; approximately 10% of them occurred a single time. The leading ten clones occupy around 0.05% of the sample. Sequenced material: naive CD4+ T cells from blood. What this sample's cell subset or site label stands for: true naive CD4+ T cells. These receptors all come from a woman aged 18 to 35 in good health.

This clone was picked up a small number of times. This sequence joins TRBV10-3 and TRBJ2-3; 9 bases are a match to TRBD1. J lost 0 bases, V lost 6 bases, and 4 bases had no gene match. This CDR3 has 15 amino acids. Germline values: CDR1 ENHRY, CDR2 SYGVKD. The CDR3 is CAIRTTGGSTDTQYF. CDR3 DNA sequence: TGTGCCATCAGGACGACAGGGGGGAGCACAGATACGCAGTATTTT.

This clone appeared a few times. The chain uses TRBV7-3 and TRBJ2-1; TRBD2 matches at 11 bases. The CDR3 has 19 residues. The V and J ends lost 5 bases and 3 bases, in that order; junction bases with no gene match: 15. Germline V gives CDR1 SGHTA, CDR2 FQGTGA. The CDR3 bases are TGTGCCAGCAGCCCAAAAGCCTCTTGGCTAGCGGGAGGCTACAATGAGCAGTTCTTC. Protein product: CASSPKASWLAGGYNEQFF. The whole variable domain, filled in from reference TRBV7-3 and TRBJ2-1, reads GAGVSQTPSNKVTEKGKYVELRCDPISGHTALYWYRQSLGQGPEFLIYFQGTGAADDSGLPNDRFFAVRPEGSVSTLKIQRTERGDSAVYLCASSPKASWLAGGYNEQFFGPGTRLTVL.

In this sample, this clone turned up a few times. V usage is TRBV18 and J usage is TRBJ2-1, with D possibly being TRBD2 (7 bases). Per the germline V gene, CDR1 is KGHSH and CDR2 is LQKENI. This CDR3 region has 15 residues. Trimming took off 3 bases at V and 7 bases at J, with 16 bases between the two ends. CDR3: CASSPPGRGRNEQFF. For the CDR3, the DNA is TGTGCCAGCTCACCCCCCGGGCGGGGGCGAAATGAGCAGTTCTTC.

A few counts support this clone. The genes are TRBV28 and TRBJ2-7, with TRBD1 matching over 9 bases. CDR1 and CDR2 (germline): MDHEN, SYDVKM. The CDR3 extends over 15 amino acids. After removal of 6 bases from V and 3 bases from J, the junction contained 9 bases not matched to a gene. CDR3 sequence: CASSKTGTGFYEQYV. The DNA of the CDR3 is TGTGCCAGCAGCAAGACCGGGACAGGGTTCTACGAGCAGTACGTC.

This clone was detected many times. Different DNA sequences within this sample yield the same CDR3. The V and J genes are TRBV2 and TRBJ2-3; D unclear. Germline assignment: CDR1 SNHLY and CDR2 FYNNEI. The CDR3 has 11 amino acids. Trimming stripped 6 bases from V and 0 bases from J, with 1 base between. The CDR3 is CASSSTDTQYF. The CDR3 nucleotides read TGTGCCAGCAGCAGCACAGATACGCAGTATTTT.

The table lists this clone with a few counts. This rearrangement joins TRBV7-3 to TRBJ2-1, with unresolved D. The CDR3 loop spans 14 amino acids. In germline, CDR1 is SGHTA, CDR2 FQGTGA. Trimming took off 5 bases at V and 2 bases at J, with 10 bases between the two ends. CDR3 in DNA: TGTGCCAGCAGCCCCCTCAAGGCCTACAATGAGCAGTTCTTC. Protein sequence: CASSPLKAYNEQFF.

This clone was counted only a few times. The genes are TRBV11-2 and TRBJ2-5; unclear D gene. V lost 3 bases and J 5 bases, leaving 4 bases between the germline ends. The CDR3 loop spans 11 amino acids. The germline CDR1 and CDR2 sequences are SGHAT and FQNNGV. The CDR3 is CASSFFETQYF. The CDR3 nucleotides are TGTGCCAGCAGCTTCTTCGAGACCCAGTACTTC.

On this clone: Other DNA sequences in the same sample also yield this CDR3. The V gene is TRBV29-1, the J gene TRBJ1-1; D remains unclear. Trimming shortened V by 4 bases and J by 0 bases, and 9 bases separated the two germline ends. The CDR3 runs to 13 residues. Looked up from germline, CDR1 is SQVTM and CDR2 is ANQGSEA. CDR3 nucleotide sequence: TGCAGCGTTGTAGGCAGGATGAACACTGAAGCTTTCTTT. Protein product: CSVVGRMNTEAFF. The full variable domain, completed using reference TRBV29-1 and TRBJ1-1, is SAVISQKPSRDICQRGTSLTIQCQVDSQVTMMFWYRQQPGQSLTLIATANQGSEATYESGFVIDKFPISRPNLTFSTLTVSNMSPEDSSIYLCSVVGRMNTEAFFGQGTRLTVV.

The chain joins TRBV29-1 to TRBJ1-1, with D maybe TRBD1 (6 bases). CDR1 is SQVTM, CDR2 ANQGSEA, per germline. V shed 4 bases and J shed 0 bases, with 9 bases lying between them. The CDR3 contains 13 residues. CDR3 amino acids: CSVGRQVNTEAFF. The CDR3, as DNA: TGCAGCGTTGGGAGACAGGTGAACACTGAAGCTTTCTTT.

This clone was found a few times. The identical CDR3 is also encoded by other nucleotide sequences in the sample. The chain's CDR3 is CASREDRATDTQYF. The DNA for the CDR3 is TGTGCCAGTAGGGAGGACAGGGCGACAGATACGCAGTATTTT. The gene calls are TRBV19 and TRBJ2-3, with 8 positions matching TRBD1. V shed 6 bases and J 3 bases; nucleotides not matched to a gene: 5. Germline V CDR1 and CDR2: LNHDA, SQIVND (reference sequence). The CDR3 length is 14 residues.

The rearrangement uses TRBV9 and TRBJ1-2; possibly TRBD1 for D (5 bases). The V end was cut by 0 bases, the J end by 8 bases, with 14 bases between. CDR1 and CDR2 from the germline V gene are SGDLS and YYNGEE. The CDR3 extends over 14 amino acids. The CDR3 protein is CASSVGGQGAGYTF. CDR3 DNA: TGTGCCAGCAGCGTAGGAGGCCAAGGGGCCGGCTACACCTTC. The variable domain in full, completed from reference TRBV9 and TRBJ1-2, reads DSGVTQTPKHLITATGQRVTLRCSPRSGDLSVYWYQQSLDQGLQFLIQYYNGEERAKGNILERFSAQQFPDLHSELNLSSLELGDSALYFCASSVGGQGAGYTFGSGTRLTVV.

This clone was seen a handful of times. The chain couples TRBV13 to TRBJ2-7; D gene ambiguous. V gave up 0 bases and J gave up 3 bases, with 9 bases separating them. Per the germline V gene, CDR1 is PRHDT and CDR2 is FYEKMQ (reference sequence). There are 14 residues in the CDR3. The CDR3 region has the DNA TGTGCCAGCAGCTTAGGCCTGGCGAGCTACGAGCAGTACGTC. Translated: CASSLGLASYEQYV.

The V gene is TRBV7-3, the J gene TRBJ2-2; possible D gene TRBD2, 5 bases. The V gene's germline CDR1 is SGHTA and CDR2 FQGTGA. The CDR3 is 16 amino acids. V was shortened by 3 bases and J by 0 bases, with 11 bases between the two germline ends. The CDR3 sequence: CASSFRGGPNTGELFF. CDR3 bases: TGTGCCAGCAGCTTCCGTGGCGGGCCGAACACCGGGGAGCTGTTTTTT.

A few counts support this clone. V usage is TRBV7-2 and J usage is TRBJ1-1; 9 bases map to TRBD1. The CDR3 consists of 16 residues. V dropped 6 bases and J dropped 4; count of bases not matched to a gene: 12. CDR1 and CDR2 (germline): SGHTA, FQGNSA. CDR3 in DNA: TGTGCCAGCAGACCGGGACAGGGAAGCTTAGGCACTGAAGCTTTCTTT. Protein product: CASRPGQGSLGTEAFF.

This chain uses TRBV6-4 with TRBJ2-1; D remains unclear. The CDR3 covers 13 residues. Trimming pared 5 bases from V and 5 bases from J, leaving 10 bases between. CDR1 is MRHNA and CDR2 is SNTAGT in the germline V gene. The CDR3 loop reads CASSMARHNEQFF. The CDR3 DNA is TGTGCCAGCAGTATGGCCCGTCACAATGAGCAGTTCTTC.

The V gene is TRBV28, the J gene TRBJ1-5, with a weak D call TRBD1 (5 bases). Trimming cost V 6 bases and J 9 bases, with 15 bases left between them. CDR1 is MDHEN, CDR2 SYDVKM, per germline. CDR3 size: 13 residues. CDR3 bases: TGTGCCAGCAGGAGGACGGGCACAGGGCCCCAGCATTTT. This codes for CASRRTGTGPQHF.

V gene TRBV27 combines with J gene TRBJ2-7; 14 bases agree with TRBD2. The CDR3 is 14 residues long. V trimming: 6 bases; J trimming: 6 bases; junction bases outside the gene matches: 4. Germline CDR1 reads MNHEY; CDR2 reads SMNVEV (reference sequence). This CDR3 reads CASSPGTSGGEQYV. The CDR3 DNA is TGTGCCAGCAGCCCCGGGACTAGCGGGGGCGAGCAGTACGTC.

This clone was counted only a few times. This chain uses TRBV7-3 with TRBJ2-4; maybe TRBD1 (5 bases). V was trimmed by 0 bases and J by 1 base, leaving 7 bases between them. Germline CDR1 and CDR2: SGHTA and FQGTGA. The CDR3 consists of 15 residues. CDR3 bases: TGTGCCAGCAGCTTAACAGGGGCTGCCAAAAACATTCAGTACTTC. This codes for CASSLTGAAKNIQYF.

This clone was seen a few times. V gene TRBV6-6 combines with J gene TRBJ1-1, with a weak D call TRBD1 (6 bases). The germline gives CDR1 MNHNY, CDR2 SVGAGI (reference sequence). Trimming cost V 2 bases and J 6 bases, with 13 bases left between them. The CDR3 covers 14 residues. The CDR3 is CASSYTYRDAEAFF. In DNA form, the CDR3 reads TGTGCCAGCAGTTACACCTACAGGGACGCTGAAGCTTTCTTT.

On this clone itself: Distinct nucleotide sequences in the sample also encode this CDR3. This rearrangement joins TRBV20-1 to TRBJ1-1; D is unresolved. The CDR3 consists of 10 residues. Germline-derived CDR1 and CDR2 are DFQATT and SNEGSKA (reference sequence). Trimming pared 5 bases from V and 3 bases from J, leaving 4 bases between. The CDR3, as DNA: TGCAGTGCTGGGGACACTGAAGCTTTCTTT. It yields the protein CSAGDTEAFF.

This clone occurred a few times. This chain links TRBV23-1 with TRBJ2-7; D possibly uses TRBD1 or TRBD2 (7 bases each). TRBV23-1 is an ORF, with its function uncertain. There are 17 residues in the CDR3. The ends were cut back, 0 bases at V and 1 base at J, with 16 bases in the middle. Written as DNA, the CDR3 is TGCGCCAGCAGTCAATCGTATTGGCAGGGGGGGTCCTACGAGCAGTACGTC. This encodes CASSQSYWQGGSYEQYV.

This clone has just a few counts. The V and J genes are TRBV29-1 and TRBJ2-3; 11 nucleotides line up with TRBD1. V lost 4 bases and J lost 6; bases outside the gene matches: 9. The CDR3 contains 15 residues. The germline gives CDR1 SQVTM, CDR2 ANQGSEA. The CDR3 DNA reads TGCAGCGTTGTAAGGACAGGGGGCGCGGGCGATACGCAGTATTTT. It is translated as CSVVRTGGAGDTQYF.